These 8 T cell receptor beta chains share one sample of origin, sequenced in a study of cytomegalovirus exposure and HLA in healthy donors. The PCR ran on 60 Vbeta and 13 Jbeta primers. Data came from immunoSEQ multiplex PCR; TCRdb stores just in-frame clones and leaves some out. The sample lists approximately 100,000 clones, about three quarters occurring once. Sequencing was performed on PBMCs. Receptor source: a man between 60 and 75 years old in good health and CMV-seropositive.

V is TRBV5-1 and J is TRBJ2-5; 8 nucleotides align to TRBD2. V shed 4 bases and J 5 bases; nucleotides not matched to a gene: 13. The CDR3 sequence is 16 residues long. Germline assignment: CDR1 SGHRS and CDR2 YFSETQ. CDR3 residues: CASSITGTRSWETQYF. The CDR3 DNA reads TGCGCCAGCAGCATTACCGGGACTAGGAGCTGGGAGACCCAGTACTTC.

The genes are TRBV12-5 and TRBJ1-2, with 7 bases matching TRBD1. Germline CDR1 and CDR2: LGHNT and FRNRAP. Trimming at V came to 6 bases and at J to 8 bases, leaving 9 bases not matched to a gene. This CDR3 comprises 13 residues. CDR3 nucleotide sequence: TGTGCTAGTGGGCGGGACAGAACTGGCGGCTACACCTTC. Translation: CASGRDRTGGYTF.

CDR3 loop: CASSSLAVGSYEQYF. CDR3 nucleotide sequence: TGTGCCAGCAGTAGTCTAGCGGTGGGATCCTACGAGCAGTACTTC. The chain couples TRBV6-5 to TRBJ2-7, with 7 nucleotides matching TRBD2. There are 15 residues in the CDR3. Trimming at V came to 5 bases and at J to 1 base, leaving 8 bases not matched to a gene. Germline CDR1 is MNHEY and CDR2 is SVGAGI.

The CDR3 coding sequence is TGTGCCAGCAGCAAAGGGGAGGGCGGGAAAAACACTGAAGCTTTCTTT. Its translation is CASSKGEGGKNTEAFF. The chain carries TRBV21-1 and TRBJ1-1. TRBV21-1 is a recognized pseudogene. The CDR3 is made up of 16 amino acids.

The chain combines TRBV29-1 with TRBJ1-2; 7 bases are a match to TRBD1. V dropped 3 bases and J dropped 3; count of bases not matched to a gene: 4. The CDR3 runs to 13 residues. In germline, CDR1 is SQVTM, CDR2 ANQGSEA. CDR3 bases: TGCAGCGTTGATGAGGGGGCGGACTATGGCTACACCTTC. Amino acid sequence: CSVDEGADYGYTF.

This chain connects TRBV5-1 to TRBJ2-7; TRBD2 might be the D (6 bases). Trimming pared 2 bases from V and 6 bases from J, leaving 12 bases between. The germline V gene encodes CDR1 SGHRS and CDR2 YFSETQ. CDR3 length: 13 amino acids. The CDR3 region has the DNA TGCGCCAGCAGCTTAATGGGGGGTGGCGAGCAGTACTTC. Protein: CASSLMGGGEQYF.

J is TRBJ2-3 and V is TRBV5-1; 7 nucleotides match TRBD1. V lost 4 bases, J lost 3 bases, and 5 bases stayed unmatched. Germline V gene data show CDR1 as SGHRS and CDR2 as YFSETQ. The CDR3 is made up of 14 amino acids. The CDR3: CASSRDRVTDTQYF. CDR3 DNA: TGCGCCAGCAGCCGAGACAGGGTTACAGATACGCAGTATTTT.

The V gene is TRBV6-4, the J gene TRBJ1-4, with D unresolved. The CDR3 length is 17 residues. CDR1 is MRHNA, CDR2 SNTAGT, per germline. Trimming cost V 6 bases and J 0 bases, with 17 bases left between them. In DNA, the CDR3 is TGTGCCAGCAGGGGGAGGTGGCAGGAGCCAACTAATGAAAAACTGTTTTTT. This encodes CASRGRWQEPTNEKLFF.